The T cell receptor beta chain under discussion was sequenced for a study of tumor and adjacent non-tumor tissue in lung cancer. The wider study: Patients were aged about 30 to 80, 9 to 10 men and 5 women, stage I to III.

The library came from three nested PCR rounds adapted from ARM-PCR protocols. One entry per CDR3 protein results from TCRdb running MiXCR on the multiplex PCR reads. Among about 75,000 distinct CDR3 sequences, over 75% were seen once, and the ten largest hold 10% to 15%. RNA was extracted from bulk tissue without any cell sorting. Donors were chemotherapy-naive, newly diagnosed lung cancer surgical patients in China, August–late 2014. In regard to this clonotype: An end of the junction does not agree with germline; a read error may underlie this.

The CDR3 is made up of 12 amino acids. Germline values: CDR1 SQVTM, CDR2 ANQGSEA. The source of this sequence is a woman between 45 and 65 years old with non-small cell lung cancer. This chain connects TRBV29-1 to TRBJ2-1, with D unresolved. The specimen sequenced was lung tumor tissue. Here the CDR3 reads CNVELLLNEQFF. The CDR3 DNA follows: TGCAACGTTGAGCTACTCTTAAATGAGCAGTTCTTT.